This TCR beta chain emerged from a study of Ad26.COV2.S vaccination and SARS-CoV-2 variants. Study information: The authors gave Ad26.COV2.S intramuscularly, either once or twice 56 days apart.

Study-wide results and limits: Individuals receiving vaccine had higher spike-specific TCR breadth than placebo recipients did. TCR breadth and depth estimates may have understated total T cell responses.

The treatment: about 20 received Ad26.COV2.S at low or high dose, single or two shots; 5 received placebo; per-sample allocation not given. On day 63 after the first injection, vaccine and placebo recipients gave samples. An 18-55-year-old adult in Boston served as donor. A remark on this clone: Antigen unknown.

The table came from immunoSEQ multiplex PCR; TCRdb's copy has only in-frame clones and leaves some out. Here the sample spans about 350,000 clones, 75% to 90% being singletons. Germline assignment: CDR1 MNHEY and CDR2 SVGEGT. Trimming shortened V by 5 bases and J by 3 bases, and 13 bases separated the two germline ends. CDR3 size: 14 residues. This chain joins TRBV6-2 or TRBV6-3 and TRBJ1-2; D perhaps matches TRBD1 (5 bases). The specimen was peripheral blood, collected in a trial of Ad26.COV2.S vaccine versus placebo. This receptor was identified in a person aged 18-60 years who received the Ad26.COV2.S COVID-19 vaccine or a placebo. The CDR3 DNA reads TGTGCCAGCAGTAAAACAGGACCGCACTATGGCTACACCTTC. This sequence encodes CASSKTGPHYGYTF.